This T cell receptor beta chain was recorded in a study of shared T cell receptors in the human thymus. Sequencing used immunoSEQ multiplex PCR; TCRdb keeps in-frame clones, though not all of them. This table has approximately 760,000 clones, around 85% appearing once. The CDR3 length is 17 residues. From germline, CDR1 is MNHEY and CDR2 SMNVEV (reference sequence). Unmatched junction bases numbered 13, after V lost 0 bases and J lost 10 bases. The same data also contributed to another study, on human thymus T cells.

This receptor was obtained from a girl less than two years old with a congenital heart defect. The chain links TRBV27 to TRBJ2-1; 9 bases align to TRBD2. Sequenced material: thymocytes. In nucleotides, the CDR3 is TGTGCCAGCAGTTTATCCCTGGGAGCGGGGGGCTCACACGAGCAGTTCTTC. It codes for CASSLSLGAGGSHEQFF.